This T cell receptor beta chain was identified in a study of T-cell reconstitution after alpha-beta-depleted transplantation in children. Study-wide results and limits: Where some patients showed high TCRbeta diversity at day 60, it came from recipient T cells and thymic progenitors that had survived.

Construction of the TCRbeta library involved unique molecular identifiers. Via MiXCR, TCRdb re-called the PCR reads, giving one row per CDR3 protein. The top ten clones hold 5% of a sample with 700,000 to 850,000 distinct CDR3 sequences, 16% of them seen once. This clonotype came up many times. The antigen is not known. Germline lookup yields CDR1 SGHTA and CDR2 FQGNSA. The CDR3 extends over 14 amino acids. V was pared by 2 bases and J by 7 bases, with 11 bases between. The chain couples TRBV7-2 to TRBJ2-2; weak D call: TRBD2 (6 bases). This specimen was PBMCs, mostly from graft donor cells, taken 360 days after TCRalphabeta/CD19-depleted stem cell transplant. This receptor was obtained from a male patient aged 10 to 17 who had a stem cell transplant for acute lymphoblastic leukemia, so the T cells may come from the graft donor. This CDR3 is CASSLRAGLGELFF. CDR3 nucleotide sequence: TGTGCCAGCAGCTTAAGGGCGGGACTCGGGGAGCTGTTTTTT. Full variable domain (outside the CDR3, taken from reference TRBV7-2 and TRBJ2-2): GAGVSQSPSNKVTEKGKDVELRCDPISGHTALYWYRQSLGQGLEFLIYFQGNSAPDKSGLPSDRFSAERTGGSVSTLTIQRTQQEDSAVYLCASSLRAGLGELFFGEGSRLTVL.